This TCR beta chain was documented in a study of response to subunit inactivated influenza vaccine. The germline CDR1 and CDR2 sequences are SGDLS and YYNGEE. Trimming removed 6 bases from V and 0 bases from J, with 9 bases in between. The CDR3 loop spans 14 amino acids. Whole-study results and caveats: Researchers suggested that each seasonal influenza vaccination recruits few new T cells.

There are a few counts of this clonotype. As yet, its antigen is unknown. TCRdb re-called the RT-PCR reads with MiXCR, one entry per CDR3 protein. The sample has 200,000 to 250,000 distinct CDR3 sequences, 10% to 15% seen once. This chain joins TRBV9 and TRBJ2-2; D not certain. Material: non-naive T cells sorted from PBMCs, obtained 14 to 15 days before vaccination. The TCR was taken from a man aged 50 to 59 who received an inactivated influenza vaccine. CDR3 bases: TGTGCCAGCAATGGGCGCACGAACACCGGGGAGCTGTTTTTT. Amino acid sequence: CASNGRTNTGELFF.